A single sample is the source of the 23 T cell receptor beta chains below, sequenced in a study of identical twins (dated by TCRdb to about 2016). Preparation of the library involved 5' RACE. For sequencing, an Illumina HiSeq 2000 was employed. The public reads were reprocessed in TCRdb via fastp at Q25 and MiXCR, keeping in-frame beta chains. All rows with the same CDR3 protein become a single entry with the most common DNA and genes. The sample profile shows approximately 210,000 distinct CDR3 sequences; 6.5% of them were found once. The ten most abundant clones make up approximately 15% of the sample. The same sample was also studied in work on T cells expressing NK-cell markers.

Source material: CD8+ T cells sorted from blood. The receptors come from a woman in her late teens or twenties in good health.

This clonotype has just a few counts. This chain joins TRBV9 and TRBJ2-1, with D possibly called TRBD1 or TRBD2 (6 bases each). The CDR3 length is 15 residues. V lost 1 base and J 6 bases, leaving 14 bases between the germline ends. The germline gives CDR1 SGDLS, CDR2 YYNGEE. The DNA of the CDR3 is TGTGCCAGCAGCGTAACCTCGGGGGCTATCAATGAGCAGTTCTTC. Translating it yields CASSVTSGAINEQFF.

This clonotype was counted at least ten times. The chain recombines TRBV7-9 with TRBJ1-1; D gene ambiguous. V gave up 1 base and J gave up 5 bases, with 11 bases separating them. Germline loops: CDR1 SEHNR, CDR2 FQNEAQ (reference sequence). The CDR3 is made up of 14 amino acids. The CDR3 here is CASSLVIHGTEAFF. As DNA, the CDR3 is TGTGCCAGCAGCTTAGTTATCCACGGAACTGAAGCTTTCTTT.

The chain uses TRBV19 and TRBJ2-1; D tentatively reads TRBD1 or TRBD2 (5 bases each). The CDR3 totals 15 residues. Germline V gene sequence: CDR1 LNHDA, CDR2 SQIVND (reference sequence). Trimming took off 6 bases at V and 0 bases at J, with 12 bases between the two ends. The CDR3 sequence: CASRTADSSYNEQFF. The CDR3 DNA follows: TGTGCCAGTAGGACAGCGGACTCCTCCTACAATGAGCAGTTCTTC.

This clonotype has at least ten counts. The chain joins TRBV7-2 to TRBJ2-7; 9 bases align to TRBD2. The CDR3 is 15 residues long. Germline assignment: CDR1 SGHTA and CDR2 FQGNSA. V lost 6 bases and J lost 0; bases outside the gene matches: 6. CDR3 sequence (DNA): TGTGCCAGCAGAGCGGGAGGCCACCCCTCCTACGAGCAGTACTTC. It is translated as CASRAGGHPSYEQYF.

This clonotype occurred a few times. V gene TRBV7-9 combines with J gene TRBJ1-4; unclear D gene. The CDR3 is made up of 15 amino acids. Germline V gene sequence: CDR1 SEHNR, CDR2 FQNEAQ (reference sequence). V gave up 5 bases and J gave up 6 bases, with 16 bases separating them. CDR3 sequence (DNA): TGTGCCAGCAGCCCCCTTGGTAGGACCGATGAAAAACTGTTTTTT. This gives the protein CASSPLGRTDEKLFF. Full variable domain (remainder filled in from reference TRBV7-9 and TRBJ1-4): DTGVSQNPRHKITKRGQNVTFRCDPISEHNRLYWYRQTLGQGPEFLTYFQNEAQLEKSRLLSDRFSAERPKGSFSTLEIQRTEQGDSAMYLCASSPLGRTDEKLFFGSGTQLSVL.

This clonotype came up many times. The CDR3 bases are TGTGCCAGCAGTTCAAGAGCGGGATTGCCTACAGATACGCAGTATTTT. This translates into CASSSRAGLPTDTQYF. This chain links TRBV12-3 or TRBV12-4 with TRBJ2-3, with 7 bases matching TRBD2. Trimming took 4 bases from V and 3 from J; bases not matched to a gene: 10. This CDR3 spans 16 amino acids.

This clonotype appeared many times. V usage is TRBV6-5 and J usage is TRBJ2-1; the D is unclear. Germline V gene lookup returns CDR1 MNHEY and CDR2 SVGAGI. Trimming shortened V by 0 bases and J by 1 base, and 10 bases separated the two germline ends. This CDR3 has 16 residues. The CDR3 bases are TGTGCCAGCAGTTACTCTCAGGCCGGGTCCTACAATGAGCAGTTCTTC. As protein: CASSYSQAGSYNEQFF.

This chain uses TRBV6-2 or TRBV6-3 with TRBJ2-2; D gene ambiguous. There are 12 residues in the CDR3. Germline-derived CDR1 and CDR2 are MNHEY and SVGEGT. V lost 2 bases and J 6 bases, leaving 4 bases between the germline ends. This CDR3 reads CASSYPPGELFF. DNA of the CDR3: TGTGCCAGCAGTTACCCTCCCGGGGAGCTGTTTTTT.

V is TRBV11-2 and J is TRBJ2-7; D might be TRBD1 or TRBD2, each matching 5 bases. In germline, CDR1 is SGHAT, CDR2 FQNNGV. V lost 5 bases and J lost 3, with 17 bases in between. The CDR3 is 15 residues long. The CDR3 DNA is TGTGCCAGCAGCCCAGGGAGTATGAGAAACTACGAGCAGTACTTC. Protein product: CASSPGSMRNYEQYF. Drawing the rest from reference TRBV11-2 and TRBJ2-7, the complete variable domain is EAGVAQSPRYKIIEKRQSVAFWCNPISGHATLYWYQQILGQGPKLLIQFQNNGVVDDSQLPKDRFSAERLKGVDSTLKIQPAKLEDSAVYLCASSPGSMRNYEQYFGPGTRLTVT.

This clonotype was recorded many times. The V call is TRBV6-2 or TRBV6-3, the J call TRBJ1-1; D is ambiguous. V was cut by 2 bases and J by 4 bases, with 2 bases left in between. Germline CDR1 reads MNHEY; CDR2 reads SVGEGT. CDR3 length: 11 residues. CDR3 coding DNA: TGTGCCAGCAGTTACCCCACTGAAGCTTTCTTT. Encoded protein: CASSYPTEAFF.

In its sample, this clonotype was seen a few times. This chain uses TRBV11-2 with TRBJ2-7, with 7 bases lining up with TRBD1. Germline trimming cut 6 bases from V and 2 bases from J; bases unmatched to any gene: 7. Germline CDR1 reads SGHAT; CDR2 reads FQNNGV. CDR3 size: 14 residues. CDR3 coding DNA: TGTGCCAGCAGTTACGACAGGGAAACCTACGAGCAGTACTTC. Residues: CASSYDRETYEQYF.

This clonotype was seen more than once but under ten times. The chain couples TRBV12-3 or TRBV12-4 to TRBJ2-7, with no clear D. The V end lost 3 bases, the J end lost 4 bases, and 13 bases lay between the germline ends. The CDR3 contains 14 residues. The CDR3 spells CASSFSLRGYEQYF. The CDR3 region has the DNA TGTGCCAGCAGTTTTTCTTTGCGCGGATACGAGCAGTACTTC.

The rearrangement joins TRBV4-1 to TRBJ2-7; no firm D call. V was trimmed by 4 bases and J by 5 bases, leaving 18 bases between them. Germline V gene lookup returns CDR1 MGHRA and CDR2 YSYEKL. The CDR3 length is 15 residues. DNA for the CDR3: TGCGCCAGCAGCCCCAGAGGTGGGTTATGGCACGAGCAGTACTTC. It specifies CASSPRGGLWHEQYF.

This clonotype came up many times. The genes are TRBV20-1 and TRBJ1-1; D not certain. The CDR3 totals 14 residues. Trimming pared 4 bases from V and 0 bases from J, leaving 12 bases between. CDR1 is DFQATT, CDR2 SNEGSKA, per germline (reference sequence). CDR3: CSANIRSVNTEAFF. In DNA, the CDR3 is TGCAGTGCTAATATACGCAGCGTGAACACTGAAGCTTTCTTT.

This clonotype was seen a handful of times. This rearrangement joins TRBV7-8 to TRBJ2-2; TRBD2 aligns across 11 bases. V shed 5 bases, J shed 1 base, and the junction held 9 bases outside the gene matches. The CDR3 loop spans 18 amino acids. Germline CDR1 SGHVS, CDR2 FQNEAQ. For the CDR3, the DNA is TGTGCCAGCAGCCGCCCGGGGGGACTAGCGGTGAACACCGGGGAGCTGTTTTTT. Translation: CASSRPGGLAVNTGELFF.

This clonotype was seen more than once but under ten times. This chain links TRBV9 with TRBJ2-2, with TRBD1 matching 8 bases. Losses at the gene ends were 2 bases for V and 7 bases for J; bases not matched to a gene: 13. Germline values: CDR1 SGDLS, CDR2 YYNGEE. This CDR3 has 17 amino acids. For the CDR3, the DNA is TGTGCCAGCAGCGTGAGCCAGGGGGCTTTAAGAGTCGGGGAGCTGTTTTTT. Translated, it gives CASSVSQGALRVGELFF.

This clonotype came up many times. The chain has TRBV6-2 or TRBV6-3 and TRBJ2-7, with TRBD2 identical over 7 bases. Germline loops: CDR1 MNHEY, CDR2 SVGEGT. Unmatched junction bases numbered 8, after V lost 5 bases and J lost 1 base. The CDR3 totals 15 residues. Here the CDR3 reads CASSPGGRSSYEQYF. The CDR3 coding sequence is TGTGCCAGCAGTCCGGGAGGACGAAGTTCCTACGAGCAGTACTTC.

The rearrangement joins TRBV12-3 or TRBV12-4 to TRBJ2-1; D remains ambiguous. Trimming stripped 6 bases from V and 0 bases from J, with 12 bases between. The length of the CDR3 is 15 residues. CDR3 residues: CASREDVSSYNEQFF. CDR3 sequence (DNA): TGTGCCAGCAGAGAGGACGTGAGCTCCTACAATGAGCAGTTCTTC.

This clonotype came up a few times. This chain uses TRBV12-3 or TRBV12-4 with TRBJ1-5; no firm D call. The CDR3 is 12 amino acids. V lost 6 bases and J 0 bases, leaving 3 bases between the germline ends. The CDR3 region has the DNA TGTGCCAGCAGGGGTAGCAATCAGCCCCAGCATTTT. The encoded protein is CASRGSNQPQHF.

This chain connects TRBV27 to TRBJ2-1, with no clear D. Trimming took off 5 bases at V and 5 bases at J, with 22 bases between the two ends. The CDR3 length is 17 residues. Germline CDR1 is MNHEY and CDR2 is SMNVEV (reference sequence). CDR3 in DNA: TGTGCCAGCAGTCCCTCCGTTGCGAGACTGCAAGACAATGAGCAGTTCTTC. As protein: CASSPSVARLQDNEQFF.

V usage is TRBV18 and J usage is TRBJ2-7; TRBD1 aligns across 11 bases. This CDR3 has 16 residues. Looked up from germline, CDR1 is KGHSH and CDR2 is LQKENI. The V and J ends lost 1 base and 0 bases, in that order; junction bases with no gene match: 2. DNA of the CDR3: TGTGCCAGCTCACCACGGGACAGGGGGGCCTCCTACGAGCAGTACTTC. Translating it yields CASSPRDRGASYEQYF. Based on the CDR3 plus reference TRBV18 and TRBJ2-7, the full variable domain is NAGVMQNPRHLVRRRGQEARLRCSPMKGHSHVYWYRQLPEEGLKFMVYLQKENIIDESGMPKERFSAEFPKEGPSILRIQQVVRGDSAAYFCASSPRDRGASYEQYFGPGTRLTVT.

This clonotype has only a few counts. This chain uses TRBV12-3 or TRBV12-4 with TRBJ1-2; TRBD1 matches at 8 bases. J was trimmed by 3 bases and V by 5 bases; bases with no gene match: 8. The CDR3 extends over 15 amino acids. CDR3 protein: CASSPDRDGDYGYTF. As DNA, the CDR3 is TGTGCCAGCAGTCCGGACAGGGATGGTGACTATGGCTACACCTTC.

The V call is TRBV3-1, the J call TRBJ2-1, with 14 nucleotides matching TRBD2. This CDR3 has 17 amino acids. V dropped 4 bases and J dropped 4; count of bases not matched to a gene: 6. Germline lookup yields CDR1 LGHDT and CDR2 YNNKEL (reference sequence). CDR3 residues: CASSLGTSGGHYNEQFF. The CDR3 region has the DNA TGTGCCAGCAGCCTAGGGACTAGCGGGGGCCATTACAATGAGCAGTTCTTC.